Listed below are T cell receptor beta chains from one sample, sequenced in a study of OX40 agonist ivuxolimab in advanced cancers. The data were produced by immunoSEQ multiplex PCR, yet TCRdb's version contains in-frame clones alone and is incomplete. The sample includes about 61,000 clones, 86% of them seen just once. This material consisted of CD4+ or CD8+ T cells sorted from blood, taken in a trial of the OX40 agonist ivuxolimab. The receptors derive from an adult with an advanced solid tumor such as melanoma, head and neck, liver or kidney cancer. Each CDR3 is given with its conserved first and last residue. D genes are given only for firm matches. Rows give clone size only sometimes, using once, few, many, or a class for an expanded clone.

>TRBV7-2|few|TRBD1|TRBJ2-7
CASSSRDRASYEQYF
TGTGCCAGCAGCTCCCGGGACAGGGCTTCCTACGAGCAGTACTTC
>TRBV19|-|TRBD2|TRBJ2-1
CASMGGSSYNEQFF
TGTGCCAGTATGGGAGGGAGCTCCTACAATGAGCAGTTCTTC
>TRBV27|few|TRBD2|TRBJ2-2
CASSPLAVRTGELFF
TGTGCCAGCAGTCCACTAGCGGTGAGAACCGGGGAGCTGTTTTTT
>TRBV5-1|-|-|TRBJ1-1
CASSRLTMNTEAFF
TGCGCCAGCAGCCGCCTGACCATGAACACTGAAGCTTTCTTT
>TRBV7-9|-|TRBD2|TRBJ2-3
CASSPGLAGSTDTQYF
TGTGCCAGCAGCCCAGGACTAGCGGGGAGCACAGATACGCAGTATTTT
>TRBV18|-|-|TRBJ2-7
CASSPLGNSGEQYF
TGTGCCAGCTCACCCCTGGGGAACTCCGGCGAGCAGTACTTC
>TRBV27|-|-|TRBJ1-3
CASSLGRGSGNTIYF
TGTGCCAGCAGTTTGGGGAGGGGCTCTGGAAACACCATATATTTT
>TRBV7-2|-|-|TRBJ1-1
CASSTIGLNTEAFF
TGTGCCAGCAGCACTATCGGGTTGAACACTGAAGCTTTCTTT
>TRBV11-3|-|TRBD2|TRBJ2-5
CASSLGEGTQYF
TGTGCCAGCAGCTTGGGGGAGGGGACCCAGTACTTC
>TRBV2|-|TRBD1|TRBJ1-3
CASRPGQGISGNTIYF
TGTGCCAGCAGGCCGGGACAGGGGATTTCTGGAAACACCATATATTTT
>TRBV28|-|-|TRBJ1-4
CASGAHRDKLFF
TGTGCCAGCGGGGCCCATCGGGACAAACTGTTTTTT
>TRBV18|-|TRBD1|TRBJ1-5
CASSPGTDSNQPQHF
TGTGCCAGCTCACCCGGGACAGATAGCAATCAGCCCCAGCATTTT
>TRBV6-1|-|-|TRBJ1-4
CASSEWLGQESEKLFF
TGTGCCAGCAGTGAATGGTTGGGACAAGAAAGTGAAAAACTGTTTTTT
>TRBV18|-|-|TRBJ2-7
CASSQNTYEQYF
TGTGCCAGCTCACAGAACACCTACGAGCAGTACTTC
>TRBV9|-|-|TRBJ1-1
CASSRPGPNTEAFF
TGTGCCAGCAGCCGCCCGGGCCCTAACACTGAAGCTTTCTTT
>TRBV27|once|-|TRBJ2-6
CASSSLSSGANVLTF
TGTGCCAGCAGTTCCCTAAGCTCTGGGGCCAACGTCCTGACTTTC
>TRBV2|-|-|TRBJ2-7
CASSEGTGGNYEQYF
TGTGCCAGCAGTGAAGGAACAGGCGGAAACTACGAGCAGTACTTC
>TRBV6-1|-|-|TRBJ2-3
CASSEFGAGTDTQYF
TGTGCCAGCAGTGAGTTTGGAGCGGGCACAGATACGCAGTATTTT
>TRBV18|-|-|TRBJ1-1
CASSPGTPPMEAFF
TGTGCCAGCTCACCCGGGACACCCCCTATGGAAGCTTTCTTT
>TRBV11-2|-|TRBD1|TRBJ1-5
CASSFTGGRQPQHF
TGTGCCAGCAGCTTCACAGGGGGACGCCAGCCCCAGCATTTT
>TRBV28|few|TRBD2|TRBJ2-7
CASSFASGGYEQYF
TGTGCCAGCAGTTTCGCTAGCGGGGGCTACGAGCAGTACTTC
>TRBV6-1|-|TRBD1|TRBJ1-2
CASSEGDRGRAYGYTF
TGTGCCAGCAGTGAAGGCGACAGGGGGCGCGCCTATGGCTACACCTTC
>TRBV19|-|TRBD1|TRBJ1-2
CASSLTGDYGYTF
TGTGCCAGTAGCTTAACAGGGGACTATGGCTACACCTTC
>TRBV11-3|-|-|TRBJ2-3
CASSLRQGTTDTQYF
TGTGCCAGCAGCTTACGGCAAGGGACCACAGATACGCAGTATTTT
>TRBV18|-|TRBD1|TRBJ1-1
CASSPTGGNTEAFF
TGTGCCAGCTCACCGACAGGGGGGAACACTGAAGCTTTCTTT
>TRBV6-5|-|TRBD1|TRBJ1-2
CASSYGDRVYGYTF
TGTGCCAGCAGTTACGGGGACAGGGTCTATGGCTACACCTTC
>TRBV4-2|-|-|TRBJ2-1
CASSQDDFNGDNEQFF
TGTGCCAGCAGCCAAGATGATTTTAACGGCGACAATGAGCAGTTCTTC
>TRBV10-3|-|-|TRBJ1-6
CAIKPAGGNSPLHF
TGTGCCATCAAACCGGCAGGCGGGAATTCACCCCTCCACTTT
>TRBV18|-|TRBD1|TRBJ2-7
CASSPRTGGTYEQYF
TGTGCCAGCTCGCCCAGGACAGGGGGGACCTACGAGCAGTACTTC
>TRBV6-6|-|-|TRBJ1-1
CASSKGTFGTEAFF
TGTGCCAGCAGTAAGGGGACGTTCGGAACTGAAGCTTTCTTT
>TRBV5-1|-|TRBD1|TRBJ1-6
CASSLAGVDRGVSSYNSPLHF
TGCGCCAGCAGCTTGGCAGGGGTGGACAGGGGGGTCAGCTCCTATAATTCACCCCTCCACTTT
>TRBV5-6|-|-|TRBJ2-3
CASSRRGGTDTQYF
TGTGCCAGCAGCCGCAGGGGCGGCACAGATACGCAGTATTTT
>TRBV30|once|-|TRBJ1-1
CAWRGGRNTEAFF
TGTGCCTGGAGGGGTGGGCGGAACACTGAAGCTTTCTTT
>TRBV5-4|once|TRBD1|TRBJ1-1
CASKGQGSNTEAFF
TGTGCCAGCAAGGGACAGGGGTCGAACACTGAAGCTTTCTTT
>TRBV21-1|-|-|TRBJ1-6
CASSKQGPQSSYNSPLHF
TGTGCCAGCAGCAAACAGGGACCCCAGAGCTCCTATAATTCACCCCTCCACTTT
>TRBV15|-|TRBD1|TRBJ2-7
CATSTGTGDEQYF
TGTGCCACCAGCACCGGGACAGGGGACGAGCAGTACTTC
>TRBV2|once|TRBD1|TRBJ1-6
CGANGDRNSPLHF
TGTGGGGCGAACGGGGACAGGAATTCACCCCTCCACTTT
>TRBV6-5|-|TRBD1|TRBJ1-1
CASSYLPGTGWTEAFF
TGTGCCAGCAGTTACTTGCCCGGGACAGGGTGGACTGAAGCTTTCTTT
>TRBV2|-|TRBD2|TRBJ2-7
CASRTSGGLGHEQYF
TGTGCCAGCAGGACTAGCGGGGGGTTAGGCCACGAGCAGTACTTC
>TRBV11-1|-|TRBD1|TRBJ2-1
CASSSYDNRGHYNEQFF
TGTGCCAGCAGCTCCTACGATAACAGGGGGCACTACAATGAGCAGTTCTTC